One and the same sample provided the 20 T cell receptor beta chains below, sequenced in a study of blood T cell repertoires in COVID-19. The assay was immunoSEQ multiplex PCR, and TCRdb's table has in-frame clones only and misses some. In the table there are approximately 200,000 clones, about nine tenths of which are singletons. The sequenced material came from peripheral blood. These TCRs come from a woman aged 60 to 75 with acute or convalescent COVID-19.

The gene calls are TRBV5-1 and TRBJ1-1; unclear D gene. Trimming left V 5 bases short and J 3 bases short, with 11 bases between. CDR1 is SGHRS and CDR2 is YFSETQ in the germline V gene. CDR3 length: 13 residues. CDR3 protein: CASSVVEDTEAFF. CDR3 bases: TGCGCCAGCAGTGTTGTAGAGGACACTGAAGCTTTCTTT. Full variable domain (outside the CDR3, taken from reference TRBV5-1 and TRBJ1-1): KAGVTQTPRYLIKTRGQQVTLSCSPISGHRSVSWYQQTPGQGLQFLFEYFSETQRNKGNFPGRFSGRQFSNSRSEMNVSTLELGDSALYLCASSVVEDTEAFFGQGTRLTVV.

This CDR3 reads CATSEAGLPGHTDTQYF. The CDR3 DNA is TGTGCCACCAGTGAAGCCGGACTACCTGGACACACAGATACGCAGTATTTT. This rearrangement joins TRBV24-1 to TRBJ2-3; perhaps TRBD2 as D (6 bases). Deletions cut 4 bases from V and 2 bases from J, with 18 bases between. This CDR3 spans 17 amino acids. Looked up from germline, CDR1 is KGHDR and CDR2 is SFDVKD.

The rearrangement links TRBV5-6 to TRBJ1-2; D gene unclear. V dropped 2 bases and J dropped 3 bases, with 17 bases sitting between them. CDR3 length equals 16 residues. CDR1 is SGHDT, CDR2 YYEEEE, per germline. CDR3 protein: CASSFPEFARDYGYTF. The CDR3, as DNA: TGTGCCAGCAGCTTTCCGGAATTTGCCCGGGACTATGGCTACACCTTC. Filled out from reference TRBV5-6 and TRBJ1-2, the complete variable domain reads DAGVTQSPTHLIKTRGQQVTLRCSPKSGHDTVSWYQQALGQGPQFIFQYYEEEERQRGNFPDRFSGHQFPNYSSELNVNALLLGDSALYLCASSFPEFARDYGYTFGSGTRLTVV.

CDR3 nucleotides: TGTGCCAGCAGTTACGACGGGAATTCACCCCTCCACTTT. Encoded protein: CASSYDGNSPLHF. V is TRBV6-5 and J is TRBJ1-6, with unresolved D. The CDR3 contains 13 residues. From germline, CDR1 is MNHEY and CDR2 SVGAGI. V dropped 2 bases and J dropped 7 bases, with 6 bases sitting between them.

The CDR3 nucleotides are TGTGCCAGCAGTTCTGCGGGGGGCGTAAACTATTTT. Translated, it gives CASSSAGGVNYF. The gene calls are TRBV13 and TRBJ1-3, with D perhaps TRBD1 (6 bases). Germline V gives CDR1 PRHDT, CDR2 FYEKMQ (reference sequence). Trimming removed 6 bases from V and 16 bases from J, with 19 bases in between. This CDR3 comprises 12 residues.

The chain carries TRBV30 and TRBJ2-7; D may be TRBD2 (6 bases). The CDR3 has 13 residues. CDR1 and CDR2 (germline): GTSNPN, SVGIG (reference sequence). With 1 base removed from V and 9 bases from J, the gap between germline ends came to 16 bases. The CDR3 DNA follows: TGTGCCTGGAGTGGCCCCCAGGGACTCGTGCAGTACTTC. Translating gives CAWSGPQGLVQYF.

The chain links TRBV7-2 to TRBJ2-3; a possible D gene is TRBD2 (6 bases). The CDR3 covers 16 residues. Trimming shortened V by 2 bases and J by 0 bases, and 12 bases separated the two germline ends. Germline CDR1 and CDR2: SGHTA and FQGNSA. The CDR3 reads CASSLNGRTSTDTQYF. The DNA of the CDR3 is TGTGCCAGCAGCTTAAACGGGAGAACTAGCACAGATACGCAGTATTTT.

There are a few counts of this clone. This rearrangement joins TRBV2 to TRBJ1-5; D remains ambiguous. This CDR3 contains 14 residues. Germline assignment: CDR1 SNHLY and CDR2 FYNNEI. V gave up 1 base and J gave up 3 bases, with 7 bases separating them. This chain's CDR3 is CASSEGDNNQPQHF. The CDR3 DNA reads as TGTGCCAGCAGTGAAGGAGACAACAATCAGCCCCAGCATTTT. The variable domain in full, with the rest retrieved from reference TRBV2 and TRBJ1-5, is EPEVTQTPSHQVTQMGQEVILRCVPISNHLYFYWYRQILGQKVEFLVSFYNNEISEKSEIFDDQFSVERPDGSNFTLKIRSTKLEDSAMYFCASSEGDNNQPQHFGDGTRLSIL.

The gene calls are TRBV28 and TRBJ1-2, with 8 positions matching TRBD1. CDR1 is MDHEN, CDR2 SYDVKM, per germline. The trim removed 7 bases at V and 6 bases at J, leaving 10 bases unmatched. CDR3 length: 14 residues. The CDR3 is CASKTPGGAHGYTF. Written as DNA, the CDR3 is TGTGCCAGCAAAACTCCAGGGGGCGCACATGGCTACACCTTC.

The J gene is TRBJ1-2, the V gene TRBV7-9; a possible D gene is TRBD1 (6 bases). The CDR3 totals 13 residues. Germline assignment: CDR1 SEHNR and CDR2 FQNEAQ (reference sequence). V dropped 7 bases and J dropped 6 bases, with 15 bases sitting between them. DNA for the CDR3: TGTGCCAGCAACCGTCAGGGGACCGATGGCTACACCTTC. Its protein is CASNRQGTDGYTF.

The chain joins TRBV27 to TRBJ1-6; 7 nucleotides match TRBD1. Trimming cost V 6 bases and J 2 bases; bases outside gene matches: 10. The CDR3 is 17 residues long. Germline CDR1 MNHEY, CDR2 SMNVEV (reference sequence). CDR3 DNA: TGTGCCAGCAGGCGGACCTTGGACAGGACCTATAATTCACCCCTCCACTTT. Translated: CASRRTLDRTYNSPLHF.

V is TRBV2 and J is TRBJ2-2; the match to TRBD1 covers 7 bases. Germline assignment: CDR1 SNHLY and CDR2 FYNNEI. This CDR3 has 15 residues. The V gene end was trimmed by 4 bases and the J gene end by 7 bases; junction bases not matched to a gene: 9. The CDR3 protein is CASSGGQPEVGELFF. The CDR3 bases are TGTGCCAGCAGTGGGGGACAGCCTGAGGTCGGGGAGCTGTTTTTT. The variable domain in full, with the rest retrieved from reference TRBV2 and TRBJ2-2, is EPEVTQTPSHQVTQMGQEVILRCVPISNHLYFYWYRQILGQKVEFLVSFYNNEISEKSEIFDDQFSVERPDGSNFTLKIRSTKLEDSAMYFCASSGGQPEVGELFFGEGSRLTVL.

The rearrangement uses TRBV7-9 and TRBJ1-6; D call uncertain. Trimming stripped 7 bases from V and 7 bases from J, with 11 bases between. The CDR3 loop spans 13 amino acids. CDR1 is SEHNR and CDR2 is FQNEAQ in the germline V gene (reference sequence). The CDR3 sequence: CASNRAGNSPLHF. The CDR3 DNA reads as TGTGCCAGCAATAGAGCGGGGAATTCACCCCTCCACTTT.

The genes are TRBV19 and TRBJ2-1; D gene ambiguous. V dropped 5 bases and J dropped 8 bases, with 13 bases sitting between them. Germline CDR1 LNHDA, CDR2 SQIVND (reference sequence). CDR3 size: 13 residues. The CDR3 reads CASSPARLDEQFF. CDR3 coding DNA: TGTGCCAGTAGTCCAGCCAGACTCGATGAGCAGTTCTTC.

This chain's CDR3 is CASSSTSGTYQETQYF. As DNA, the CDR3 is TGCGCCAGCAGCTCGACTAGCGGGACGTACCAAGAGACCCAGTACTTC. This rearrangement joins TRBV5-1 to TRBJ2-5; TRBD2 agrees at 11 bases. The CDR3 sequence is 16 residues long. V shed 3 bases, J shed 0 bases, and the junction held 4 bases outside the gene matches. CDR1 is SGHRS, CDR2 YFSETQ, per germline.

The chain uses TRBV10-2 and TRBJ1-1; 8 bases are a match to TRBD1. Germline CDR1 WSHSY, CDR2 SAAADI. This CDR3 has 14 amino acids. V was pared by 6 bases and J by 1 base, with 4 bases of the junction left unmatched. Written as DNA, the CDR3 is TGCGCCAGCAGCAGACAGGGGAAGAACACTGAAGCTTTCTTT. Its protein is CASSRQGKNTEAFF.

This clone appeared a few times. This chain joins TRBV9 and TRBJ1-3; 8 bases map to TRBD1. CDR1 SGDLS and CDR2 YYNGEE come from the germline V gene. J was trimmed by 6 bases and V by 3 bases; bases with no gene match: 11. This CDR3 has 16 amino acids. The CDR3 spells CASSAAGGAWENTIYF. CDR3 DNA: TGTGCCAGCAGCGCCGCAGGGGGCGCTTGGGAAAACACCATATATTTT.

The chain links TRBV6-5 to TRBJ1-6; D may be TRBD1 (6 bases). CDR1 is MNHEY and CDR2 is SVGAGI in the germline V gene. V shed 0 bases and J shed 10 bases, with 13 bases lying between them. The length of the CDR3 is 15 residues. This chain's CDR3 is CASSYSGRGGSPLHF. DNA of the CDR3: TGTGCCAGCAGTTACTCGGGCAGGGGTGGCTCACCCCTCCACTTT.

The V gene is TRBV19, the J gene TRBJ2-1, with D hard to call. The CDR3 is 11 residues long. Germline lookup yields CDR1 LNHDA and CDR2 SQIVND (reference sequence). V lost 9 bases and J lost 8, with 11 bases in between. The CDR3 sequence: CASSNTHEQFF. CDR3 DNA sequence: TGTGCCAGCTCCAATACACATGAGCAGTTCTTC.

This chain connects TRBV6-5 to TRBJ1-2, with 8 positions matching TRBD1. J gave up 0 bases and V 6 bases, and 6 bases lay outside the gene matches. Germline V lookup: CDR1 MNHEY, CDR2 SVGAGI. This CDR3 has 15 amino acids. The CDR3 DNA is TGTGCCAGCAGATTAGGACAGGGCGCTAACTATGGCTACACCTTC. It is translated as CASRLGQGANYGYTF.